These 21 T cell receptor beta chains originate from one sample sequenced in a study of blood T cell repertoires in COVID-19. Profiling relied on immunoSEQ multiplex PCR, and the TCRdb table lists in-frame clones only, not all of them. Found here are 80,000 to 90,000 clones, about four fifths of them singletons; the top ten hold less than 2.5%. What was sequenced was peripheral blood. The source of these receptors is a woman between 65 and 79 years old with acute or convalescent COVID-19.

Here the CDR3 reads CASSLVPPSRDRYTGELFF. In DNA, the CDR3 is TGCGCCAGCAGCTTGGTTCCCCCCTCCCGGGACAGATACACCGGGGAGCTGTTTTTT. The V and J genes are TRBV5-1 and TRBJ2-2, with 7 bases that match TRBD1. Germline V gene lookup returns CDR1 SGHRS and CDR2 YFSETQ. This CDR3 is built from 19 residues. V lost 0 bases and J lost 3; bases outside the gene matches: 14.

As to this clone: Other DNA variants within this sample encode the same CDR3. This sequence joins TRBV5-1 and TRBJ2-5; D may be TRBD2 (7 bases). Trimming removed 1 base from V and 5 bases from J, with 12 bases in between. The germline CDR1 and CDR2 sequences are SGHRS and YFSETQ. The CDR3 is 14 residues long. The CDR3 coding sequence is TGCGCCAGCAGCTTGAGGGGGGGTGAGGAGACCCAGTACTTC. Its protein is CASSLRGGEETQYF.

V gene TRBV29-1 combines with J gene TRBJ2-3, with a possible D match to TRBD2 (6 bases). The CDR3 contains 15 residues. V dropped 1 base and J dropped 2 bases, with 13 bases sitting between them. Germline V CDR1 and CDR2: SQVTM, ANQGSEA. The CDR3 region has the DNA TGCAGCGTTGAAGGATACGGGGGAATCACAGATACGCAGTATTTT. Translation gives CSVEGYGGITDTQYF.

This chain joins TRBV19 and TRBJ2-3; TRBD1 aligns across 11 bases. V shed 8 bases, J shed 3 bases, and the junction held 4 bases outside the gene matches. The germline gives CDR1 LNHDA, CDR2 SQIVND (reference sequence). This CDR3 is 14 amino acids long. CDR3: CASWDRGRTDTQYF. The CDR3 coding sequence is TGTGCCAGTTGGGACAGGGGGAGAACAGATACGCAGTATTTT.

The chain links TRBV11-2 to TRBJ2-1, with TRBD2 matching 9 bases. Per the germline V gene, CDR1 is SGHAT and CDR2 is FQNNGV. V shed 2 bases, J shed 10 bases, and the junction held 9 bases outside the gene matches. The CDR3 length is 15 residues. As DNA, the CDR3 is TGTGCCAGCAGCTTACTAGCGGGGAGCCCCTCGGAGCAGTTCTTC. It is translated as CASSLLAGSPSEQFF.

This chain connects TRBV11-1 to TRBJ1-1; D gene uncertain. V lost 5 bases to trimming and J lost 5 bases, with 18 bases between them. This CDR3 is built from 15 residues. CDR1 is SGHAT, CDR2 FQDESV, per germline (reference sequence). The CDR3 region has the DNA TGTGCCAGCAGCCCCAGAGAGGTAGTTTGGACTGAAGCTTTCTTT. It specifies CASSPREVVWTEAFF.

CDR3 sequence: CASSDGGYGYTF. Written as DNA, the CDR3 is TGCGCCAGCTCGGACGGAGGCTATGGCTACACCTTC. The J gene is TRBJ1-2, the V gene TRBV4-1; no definite D call. Trimming removed 8 bases at V and 4 bases at J, with 11 bases between. Germline lookup yields CDR1 MGHRA and CDR2 YSYEKL. This CDR3 region has 12 residues.

This chain connects TRBV24-1 to TRBJ1-4; D is possibly TRBD1 (5 bases). CDR1 and CDR2 (germline): KGHDR, SFDVKD. The CDR3 is 13 amino acids. Trimming shortened V by 7 bases and J by 5 bases, and 10 bases separated the two germline ends. Here the CDR3 reads CATSRGENEKLFF. CDR3 in DNA: TGTGCCACCAGCCGGGGGGAGAATGAAAAACTGTTTTTT.

This clone was counted between two and nine times. The chain carries TRBV7-8 and TRBJ1-1; 9 bases are shared with TRBD1. Germline assignment: CDR1 SGHVS and CDR2 FQNEAQ. J lost 5 bases, V lost 4 bases, and 11 bases had no gene match. The CDR3 consists of 16 residues. In nucleotides, the CDR3 is TGTGCCAGCAGCTCAAGGACAGGGGTTTTTGGAACTGAAGCTTTCTTT. Its protein is CASSSRTGVFGTEAFF.

This clone was picked up one time. The V and J genes are TRBV6-5 and TRBJ2-3; TRBD2 is a possible D gene (5 bases). Germline V CDR1 and CDR2: MNHEY, SVGAGI. This CDR3 spans 14 amino acids. V was shortened by 6 bases and J by 3 bases, with 13 bases between the two germline ends. CDR3 nucleotides: TGTGCCAGCAGACTCCGGGGAGTGACAGATACGCAGTATTTT. It yields the protein CASRLRGVTDTQYF.

This clone was seen just once. The chain employs TRBV19 and TRBJ2-2; a possible D gene is TRBD1 (5 bases). With 3 bases removed from V and 6 bases from J, the gap between germline ends came to 11 bases. CDR3 length: 14 residues. Looked up from germline, CDR1 is LNHDA and CDR2 is SQIVND (reference sequence). CDR3 loop: CASSIAGWAGELFF. The CDR3 DNA reads TGTGCCAGTAGTATTGCAGGGTGGGCCGGGGAGCTGTTTTTT. Drawing the rest from reference TRBV19 and TRBJ2-2, the complete variable domain is DGGITQSPKYLFRKEGQNVTLSCEQNLNHDAMYWYRQDPGQGLRLIYYSQIVNDFQKGDIAEGYSVSREKKESFPLTVTSAQKNPTAFYLCASSIAGWAGELFFGEGSRLTVL.

This clone is a singleton in its sample. The chain carries TRBV6-1 and TRBJ2-2; D might be TRBD1 (5 bases). CDR3 size: 15 residues. V dropped 3 bases and J dropped 4 bases, with 12 bases sitting between them. Germline V gene lookup returns CDR1 MNHNS and CDR2 SASEGT. CDR3 sequence: CASSDARVGTGELFF. For the CDR3, the DNA is TGTGCCAGCAGTGATGCCAGGGTTGGCACCGGGGAGCTGTTTTTT.

This clone was detected once. The rearrangement joins TRBV5-1 to TRBJ2-3; 9 bases match TRBD2. The V gene's germline CDR1 is SGHRS and CDR2 YFSETQ. The CDR3 sequence is 16 residues long. Trimming at V came to 1 base and at J to 5 bases, leaving 8 bases not matched to a gene. For the CDR3, the DNA is TGCGCCAGCAGCTTGCTTGCGGGGGGGCCGAAAGATACGCAGTATTTT. Its translation: CASSLLAGGPKDTQYF.

This chain joins TRBV12-3 or TRBV12-4 and TRBJ1-4; D is possibly TRBD1 (5 bases). V lost 3 bases to trimming and J lost 10 bases, with 9 bases between them. The length of the CDR3 is 12 residues. The CDR3 region has the DNA TGTGCCAGCAGTTTCGGGGGGGGAAAACTGTTTTTT. Encoded protein: CASSFGGGKLFF.

The chain couples TRBV5-1 to TRBJ1-5, with D tentatively TRBD1 (5 bases). Germline V gene sequence: CDR1 SGHRS, CDR2 YFSETQ. The germline V and J ends were trimmed by 4 bases and 3 bases, with 14 bases remaining between them. This CDR3 is 15 amino acids long. This chain's CDR3 is CASSPSGQVNQPQHF. The CDR3 DNA reads TGCGCCAGCAGCCCGTCCGGACAAGTCAATCAGCCCCAGCATTTT.

The chain has TRBV7-3 and TRBJ2-1; 10 bases line up with TRBD2. Germline lookup yields CDR1 SGHTA and CDR2 FQGTGA. The junction had 18 bases not matched to a gene; V was cut back by 3 bases and J by 7 bases. The CDR3 runs 19 residues. The CDR3 bases are TGTGCCAGCAGCTTTGCCCCCGCGGCTCTCAAGCGGGGGGGTAATGAGCAGTTCTTC. Its translation is CASSFAPAALKRGGNEQFF.

V usage is TRBV5-1 and J usage is TRBJ2-3; 9 bases map to TRBD2. The germline gives CDR1 SGHRS, CDR2 YFSETQ. This CDR3 is 15 amino acids long. Trimming at V came to 0 bases and at J to 1 base, leaving 0 bases not matched to a gene. The CDR3: CASSLERGGTDTQYF. The CDR3 nucleotides read TGCGCCAGCAGCTTGGAGCGGGGGGGCACAGATACGCAGTATTTT.

The chain couples TRBV24-1 to TRBJ2-5; 10 nucleotides align to TRBD1. CDR1 is KGHDR and CDR2 is SFDVKD in the germline V gene. The CDR3 runs 15 residues. After removal of 7 bases from V and 5 bases from J, the junction contained 9 bases not matched to a gene. For the CDR3, the DNA is TGTGCCACCAGGGCCGGGACAGGGGATGGGGAGACCCAGTACTTC. Translating gives CATRAGTGDGETQYF.

The V call is TRBV9, the J call TRBJ2-1; D is possibly TRBD2 (7 bases). In germline, CDR1 is SGDLS, CDR2 YYNGEE. This CDR3 is built from 17 residues. The V end was cut by 0 bases, the J end by 0 bases, with 13 bases between. The DNA for the CDR3 is TGTGCCAGCAGCGTAGTTGGAGGGGGGGCCTCCTACAATGAGCAGTTCTTC. Translated, it gives CASSVVGGGASYNEQFF.

The rearrangement joins TRBV7-9 to TRBJ1-4; no clear D gene. Germline assignment: CDR1 SEHNR and CDR2 FQNEAQ (reference sequence). This CDR3 contains 12 residues. Trimming pared 5 bases from V and 6 bases from J, leaving 7 bases between. The CDR3 here is CASSVVDEKLFF. CDR3 bases: TGTGCCAGCAGCGTAGTAGATGAAAAACTGTTTTTT.

The rearrangement joins TRBV18 to TRBJ1-3; weak D call: TRBD1 (6 bases). Germline values: CDR1 KGHSH, CDR2 LQKENI. CDR3 length: 15 amino acids. V lost 4 bases and J 4 bases, leaving 14 bases between the germline ends. The CDR3 DNA reads as TGTGCCAGCTCACAACAACAGGGTTCGGGAAACACCATATATTTT. Its protein product is CASSQQQGSGNTIYF.